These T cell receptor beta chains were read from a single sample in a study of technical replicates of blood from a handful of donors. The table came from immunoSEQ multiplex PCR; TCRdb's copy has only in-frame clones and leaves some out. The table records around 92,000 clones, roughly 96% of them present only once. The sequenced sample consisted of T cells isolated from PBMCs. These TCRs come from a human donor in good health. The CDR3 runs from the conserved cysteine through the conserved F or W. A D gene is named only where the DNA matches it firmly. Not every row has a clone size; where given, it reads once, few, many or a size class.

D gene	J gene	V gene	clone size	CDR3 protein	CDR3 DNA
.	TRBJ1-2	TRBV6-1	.	CATQLGGGAYGYTF	TGTGCCACTCAGTTAGGAGGGGGGGCGTATGGCTACACCTTC
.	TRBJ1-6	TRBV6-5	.	CASSRTGTHNSPLHF	TGTGCCAGCAGTAGAACCGGGACACATAATTCACCCCTCCACTTT
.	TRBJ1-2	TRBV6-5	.	CASSTGPGFYGYTF	TGTGCCAGCAGTACCGGTCCGGGGTTCTATGGCTACACCTTC
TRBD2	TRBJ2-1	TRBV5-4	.	CASSLDRTSHNEQFF	TGTGCCAGCAGCTTGGACAGGACTAGCCACAATGAGCAGTTCTTC
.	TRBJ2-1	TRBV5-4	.	CASSSGSLTYNEQFF	TGTGCCAGCAGTTCAGGATCCTTGACCTACAATGAGCAGTTCTTC
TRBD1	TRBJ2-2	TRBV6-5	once	CASTYPSGGPGELFF	TGTGCCAGCACCTACCCTTCAGGGGGCCCCGGGGAGCTGTTTTTT
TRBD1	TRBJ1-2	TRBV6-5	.	CAAGTGVHYGYTF	TGTGCCGCCGGGACAGGGGTTCATTATGGCTACACCTTC
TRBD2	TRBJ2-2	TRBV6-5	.	CASNIAGGYSGELFF	TGTGCCAGCAACATAGCGGGGGGTTATAGCGGGGAGCTGTTTTTT
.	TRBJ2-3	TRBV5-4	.	CASSSLVGGGSTDTQYF	TGTGCCAGCAGCTCGTTGGTGGGCGGAGGTAGCACAGATACGCAGTATTTT
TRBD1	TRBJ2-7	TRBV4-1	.	CASSQSPGQGIHEQYF	TGCGCCAGCAGCCAGTCACCGGGACAGGGGATCCACGAGCAGTACTTC
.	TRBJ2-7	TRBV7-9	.	CASSYTIPYEQYF	TGTGCCAGCAGTTATACTATCCCCTACGAGCAGTACTTC
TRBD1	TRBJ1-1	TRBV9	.	CASSKTGRNTEAFF	TGTGCCAGCAGCAAGACAGGGAGGAACACTGAAGCTTTCTTT
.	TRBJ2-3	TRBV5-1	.	CASSLGAAGGTDTQYF	TGCGCCAGCAGCTTGGGAGCAGCCGGGGGCACAGATACGCAGTATTTT
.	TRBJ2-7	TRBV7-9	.	CASSSGWGEQYF	TGTGCCAGCAGCTCGGGATGGGGCGAGCAGTACTTC
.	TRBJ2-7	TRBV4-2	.	CASSQEGLANYEQYF	TGTGCCAGCAGCCAAGAGGGACTCGCAAACTACGAGCAGTACTTC
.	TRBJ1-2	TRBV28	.	CASGTLGQGFNYGYTF	TGTGCCAGCGGCACGTTGGGTCAGGGCTTTAACTATGGCTACACCTTC
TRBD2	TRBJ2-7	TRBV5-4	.	CASSLGAGGEQYF	TGTGCCAGCAGCTTGGGAGCGGGGGGCGAGCAGTACTTC
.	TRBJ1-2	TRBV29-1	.	CSAAGGSGYTF	TGCAGCGCCGCCGGAGGATCTGGCTACACCTTC
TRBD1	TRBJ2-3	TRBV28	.	CASSFPQGAKADTQYF	TGTGCCAGCAGCTTCCCACAGGGGGCAAAGGCAGATACGCAGTATTTT
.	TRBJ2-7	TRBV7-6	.	CASSSDSYNDEQYF	TGTGCCAGCAGCTCGGACAGTTATAACGACGAGCAGTACTTC
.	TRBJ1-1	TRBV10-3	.	CASTHSGTLGGLDTEAFF	TGTGCCAGCACACACTCCGGGACTTTAGGAGGGTTGGACACTGAAGCTTTCTTT
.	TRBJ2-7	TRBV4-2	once	CASSQEDGTRSYEQYF	TGTGCCAGCAGCCAAGAGGATGGGACTCGCTCCTACGAGCAGTACTTC
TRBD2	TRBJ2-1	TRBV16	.	CASSQTREAGEQFF	TGTGCCAGCAGCCAAACGCGGGAGGCGGGTGAGCAGTTCTTC
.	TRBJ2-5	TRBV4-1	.	CASSLKASGTRTETQYF	TGCGCCAGCAGCCTAAAAGCATCCGGGACTCGGACGGAGACCCAGTACTTC
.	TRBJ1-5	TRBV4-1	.	CASSQEEGQPQHF	TGCGCCAGCAGCCAAGAAGAGGGTCAGCCCCAGCATTTT
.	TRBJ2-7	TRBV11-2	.	CASSFLSYEQYF	TGTGCCAGCAGCTTTCTAAGCTACGAGCAGTACTTC
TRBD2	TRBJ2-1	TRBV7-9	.	CASTPAGDHNEQFF	TGTGCCAGCACCCCCGCGGGGGACCACAATGAGCAGTTCTTC
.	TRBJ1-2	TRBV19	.	CASNTPPRNYGYTF	TGTGCCAGTAACACCCCCCCCAGAAACTATGGCTACACCTTC
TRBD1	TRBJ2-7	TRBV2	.	CASSGGTGLSYEQYF	TGTGCCAGCAGCGGAGGGACAGGGCTATCCTACGAGCAGTACTTC
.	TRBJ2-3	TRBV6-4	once	CASSDMGADTQYF	TGTGCCAGCAGTGATATGGGAGCAGATACGCAGTATTTT
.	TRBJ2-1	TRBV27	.	CASSLFAGYEQFF	TGTGCCAGCAGTTTATTCGCCGGTTACGAGCAGTTCTTC
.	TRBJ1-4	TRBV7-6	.	CASSLRAEGSGKKVLFF	TGTGCCAGCAGCTTAAGGGCAGAGGGATCCGGCAAGAAGGTACTGTTTTTT
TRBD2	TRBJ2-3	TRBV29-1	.	CSAVGPGGLASTDTQYF	TGCAGCGCCGTCGGTCCCGGGGGACTAGCGAGCACAGATACGCAGTATTTT
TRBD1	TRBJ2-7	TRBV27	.	CASSLALDRPQGPKYF	TGTGCCAGCAGTTTGGCCCTGGACAGGCCTCAGGGCCCAAAGTACTTC
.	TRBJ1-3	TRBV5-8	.	CASSLSSGIRSGNTIYF	TGTGCCAGCAGCTTGTCTTCAGGGATTCGCTCTGGAAACACCATATATTTT
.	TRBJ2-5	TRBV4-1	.	CASSQEGGWQETQYF	TGCGCCAGCAGCCAAGAAGGAGGGTGGCAAGAGACCCAGTACTTC
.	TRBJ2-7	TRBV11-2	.	CASTTGIYEQYF	TGTGCCAGCACCACGGGAATCTACGAGCAGTACTTC
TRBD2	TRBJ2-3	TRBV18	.	CASSPQGTSGRGADTQYF	TGTGCCAGCTCACCACAAGGGACTAGCGGGAGGGGAGCAGATACGCAGTATTTT
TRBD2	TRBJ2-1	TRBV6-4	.	CASKRLAGGVRQFF	TGTGCCAGCAAGAGACTAGCGGGAGGAGTACGGCAGTTCTTC
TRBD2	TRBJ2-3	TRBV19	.	CASRIAGESTDTQYF	TGTGCCAGTAGAATAGCGGGAGAGAGCACAGATACGCAGTATTTT
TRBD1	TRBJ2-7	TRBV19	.	CASSFGQGSYEQYF	TGTGCCAGTTCGTTCGGACAGGGATCCTACGAGCAGTACTTC
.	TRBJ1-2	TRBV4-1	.	CASSQVSAGTFNYGYTF	TGCGCCAGCAGCCAAGTCTCGGCAGGGACATTCAACTATGGCTACACCTTC
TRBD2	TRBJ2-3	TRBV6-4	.	CASRRHGRADTQYF	TGTGCCAGCAGACGGCACGGGAGGGCAGATACGCAGTATTTT